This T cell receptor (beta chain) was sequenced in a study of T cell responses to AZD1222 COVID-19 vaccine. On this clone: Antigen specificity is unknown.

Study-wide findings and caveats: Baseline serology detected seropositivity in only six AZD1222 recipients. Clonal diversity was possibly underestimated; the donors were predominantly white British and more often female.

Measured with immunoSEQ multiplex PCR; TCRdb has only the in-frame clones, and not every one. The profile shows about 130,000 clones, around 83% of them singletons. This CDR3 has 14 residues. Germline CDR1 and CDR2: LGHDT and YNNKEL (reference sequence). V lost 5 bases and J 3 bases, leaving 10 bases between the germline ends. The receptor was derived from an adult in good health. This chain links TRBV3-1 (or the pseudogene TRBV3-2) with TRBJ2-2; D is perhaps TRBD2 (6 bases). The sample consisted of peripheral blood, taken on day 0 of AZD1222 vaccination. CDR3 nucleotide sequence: TGTGCCAGCAGCACGGGGGTTGACACCGGGGAGCTGTTTTTT. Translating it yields CASSTGVDTGELFF.